The 32 T cell receptor beta chains below all came from one sample that was sequenced in a study of Tregs in tolerant kidney transplant recipients. The repertoire was sequenced with immunoSEQ multiplex PCR; TCRdb's copy has only in-frame clones and lacks some. Of more than 60,000 clones in the sample, about 89% were seen once. Here the sequenced sample was CD4+ T cells from blood, taken before the transplant. These receptors all stem from a human donor who received a combined kidney and bone marrow transplant.

The chain combines TRBV5-1 with TRBJ2-3, with D possibly TRBD2 on 5 matching bases. V lost 3 bases and J lost 2, with 10 bases in between. Germline V gives CDR1 SGHRS, CDR2 YFSETQ. This CDR3 has 14 residues. The DNA of the CDR3 is TGCGCCAGCAGCTCGGCGGGCACCACAGATACGCAGTATTTT. This codes for CASSSAGTTDTQYF.

This rearrangement joins TRBV7-2 to TRBJ2-5; TRBD2 matches 10 bases. Germline trimming cut 1 base from V and 2 bases from J; bases unmatched to any gene: 7. The CDR3 is 17 amino acids. Germline CDR1 and CDR2: SGHTA and FQGNSA. The CDR3 nucleotides are TGTGCCAGCAGCTTAGGGGCCGGACTAGCGGTGCAAGAGACCCAGTACTTC. It is translated as CASSLGAGLAVQETQYF.

This clone appeared a single time. The chain carries TRBV10-3 and TRBJ2-2, with TRBD2 matching 7 bases. The CDR3 contains 18 residues. Germline lookup yields CDR1 ENHRY and CDR2 SYGVKD. V gave up 5 bases and J gave up 4 bases; unmatched junction bases: 16. This CDR3 reads CAISHPGVRGYGTGELFF. CDR3 nucleotide sequence: TGTGCCATCAGTCACCCCGGGGTGCGGGGGTATGGCACCGGGGAGCTGTTTTTT.

This sequence joins TRBV28 and TRBJ1-5; a weak D match, TRBD1 (6 bases). CDR1 is MDHEN, CDR2 SYDVKM, per germline. V was cut by 1 base and J by 8 bases, with 21 bases left in between. The CDR3 loop spans 17 amino acids. In nucleotides, the CDR3 is TGTGCCAGCAGTTTATCTACCATACAGGGTGGCAAAAAGCCCCAGCATTTT. Amino acid sequence: CASSLSTIQGGKKPQHF.

The rearrangement links TRBV27 to TRBJ2-1, with 8 bases matching TRBD2. V lost 5 bases and J lost 2; bases outside the gene matches: 2. Germline-derived CDR1 and CDR2 are MNHEY and SMNVEV (reference sequence). The CDR3 runs 14 residues. CDR3 loop: CASSNGRAYNEQFF. DNA of the CDR3: TGTGCCAGCAGTAACGGGAGGGCCTACAATGAGCAGTTCTTC.

The rearrangement uses TRBV28 and TRBJ1-5, with D maybe TRBD1 (6 bases). Trimming left V 7 bases short and J 1 base short, with 14 bases between. The CDR3 runs 15 residues. CDR1 and CDR2 from the germline V gene are MDHEN and SYDVKM. The CDR3 region is CASTTTDRSNQPQHF. CDR3 DNA: TGTGCCAGCACGACGACCGACAGGAGCAATCAGCCCCAGCATTTT.

This chain connects TRBV7-3 to TRBJ1-2; no clear D. The CDR3 sequence is 15 residues long. Trimming stripped 2 bases from V and 2 bases from J, with 12 bases between. From germline, CDR1 is SGHTA and CDR2 FQGTGA. The CDR3 nucleotides are TGTGCCAGCAGCTTATACAACATTGAAAACTATGGCTACACCTTC. This codes for CASSLYNIENYGYTF.

J is TRBJ2-7 and V is TRBV18, with 9 bases lining up with TRBD1. The CDR3 extends over 16 amino acids. CDR1 KGHSH and CDR2 LQKENI come from the germline V gene. With 4 bases clipped from V and 5 bases from J, the junction kept 12 bases outside the gene matches. This chain's CDR3 is CASSLVHWGQGDEQYF. For the CDR3, the DNA is TGTGCCAGCTCACTGGTCCACTGGGGACAGGGCGACGAGCAGTACTTC.

The chain recombines TRBV28 with TRBJ1-2; 9 nucleotides align to TRBD1. The germline gives CDR1 MDHEN, CDR2 SYDVKM. The CDR3 is made up of 14 amino acids. Losses at the gene ends were 5 bases for V and 6 bases for J; bases not matched to a gene: 7. CDR3 protein: CASSLSGTGNGYTF. In DNA, the CDR3 is TGTGCCAGCAGTCTCTCCGGGACAGGGAATGGCTACACCTTC.

The J gene is TRBJ2-7, the V gene TRBV30, with 8 bases lining up with TRBD1. Trimming at V came to 5 bases and at J to 4 bases, leaving 4 bases not matched to a gene. This CDR3 is built from 12 residues. Germline V gene data show CDR1 as GTSNPN and CDR2 as SVGIG (reference sequence). In DNA, the CDR3 is TGTGCCTGGGGACAGGGTATATACGAGCAGTACTTC. It codes for CAWGQGIYEQYF.

V gene TRBV11-3 combines with J gene TRBJ2-3, with TRBD2 matching over 7 bases. Germline V gene data show CDR1 as SGHNT and CDR2 as YENEEA. CDR3 length: 16 residues. Trimming removed 1 base from V and 1 base from J; junction bases left unmatched: 5. CDR3 sequence reads: CASSLGGGGGTDTQYF. In DNA form, the CDR3 reads TGTGCCAGCAGCTTAGGCGGGGGAGGAGGCACAGATACGCAGTATTTT.

This rearrangement joins TRBV7-5 to TRBJ2-7; the listed D gene, TRBD2, was not tested against the DNA. TRBV7-5 is a pseudogene segment. CDR3 length: 18 amino acids. In nucleotides, the CDR3 is TGTGCCAGAAGCTTATCTAGGACTAGCGGGGATCCAAACTACGAGCAGTACTTC. Translation gives CARSLSRTSGDPNYEQYF.

This clone has a handful of counts. An end of the junction differs from the germline gene, which may be a read error. The chain has TRBV13 and TRBJ2-2, with D possibly matching TRBD2 (6 bases). There are 16 residues in the CDR3. Per the germline V gene, CDR1 is PRHDT and CDR2 is FYEKMQ (reference sequence). The CDR3 DNA reads TGTGCCAGCAGGTTAGGTCTAGCGATTAACACCGGGGAGCTGTTTTTT. Translating it yields CASRLGLAINTGELFF.

The chain employs TRBV19 and TRBJ1-2; 9 nucleotides line up with TRBD1. The germline V gene encodes CDR1 LNHDA and CDR2 SQIVND (reference sequence). This CDR3 has 16 amino acids. The junction had 9 bases not matched to a gene; V was cut back by 3 bases and J by 4 bases. In DNA, the CDR3 is TGTGCCAGTAGTATTGGGGCCCGGACAGGGGCCTATGGCTACACCTTC. Amino acids: CASSIGARTGAYGYTF.

The V call is TRBV5-1, the J call TRBJ2-2; the D is unclear. The CDR3 consists of 14 residues. The germline gives CDR1 SGHRS, CDR2 YFSETQ. The V and J ends lost 4 bases and 3 bases respectively, with 10 bases between them. The CDR3 is CASSPRIDTGELFF. In DNA form, the CDR3 reads TGCGCCAGCAGCCCTAGGATAGACACCGGGGAGCTGTTTTTT. The full variable domain, rest sourced from reference TRBV5-1 and TRBJ2-2, is KAGVTQTPRYLIKTRGQQVTLSCSPISGHRSVSWYQQTPGQGLQFLFEYFSETQRNKGNFPGRFSGRQFSNSRSEMNVSTLELGDSALYLCASSPRIDTGELFFGEGSRLTVL.

The chain uses TRBV28 and TRBJ2-7, with 14 bases matching TRBD2. This CDR3 is 14 amino acids long. The V gene's germline CDR1 is MDHEN and CDR2 SYDVKM. V dropped 5 bases and J dropped 6; count of bases not matched to a gene: 3. The CDR3 spells CASSPGLAGAEQYF. The CDR3 DNA reads as TGTGCCAGCAGTCCGGGACTAGCGGGAGCCGAGCAGTACTTC.

This clone was seen only once. The V and J genes are TRBV7-8 and TRBJ1-2, with D uncertain. The CDR3 is 12 amino acids. V dropped 5 bases and J dropped 7 bases, with 11 bases sitting between them. CDR1 SGHVS and CDR2 FQNEAQ come from the germline V gene. The CDR3 DNA reads as TGTGCCAGCAGCCCCCCTAGCAGTGGCTACACCTTC. Its translation: CASSPPSSGYTF.

The J gene is TRBJ2-1, the V gene TRBV11-3; a weak D match, TRBD2 (7 bases). Trimming removed 3 bases at V and 9 bases at J, with 12 bases between. CDR1 is SGHNT and CDR2 is YENEEA in the germline V gene. CDR3 length: 13 amino acids. DNA of the CDR3: TGTGCCAGCAGCTTTGAAGGGGGGGGTGAGCAGTTCTTC. It encodes CASSFEGGGEQFF. The complete variable domain, with remaining parts taken from reference TRBV11-3 and TRBJ2-1, reads EAGVVQSPRYKIIEKKQPVAFWCNPISGHNTLYWYLQNLGQGPELLIRYENEEAVDDSQLPKDRFSAERLKGVDSTLKIQPAELGDSAVYLCASSFEGGGEQFFGPGTRLTVL.

Only one count was recorded for this clone. The V call is TRBV18, the J call TRBJ1-4; tentative D call: TRBD1 (6 bases). This CDR3 contains 16 residues. Per germline, CDR1 KGHSH and CDR2 LQKENI. V dropped 5 bases and J dropped 8 bases, with 21 bases sitting between them. The CDR3 coding sequence is TGTGCCAGCTCAACCGGGACACAAAATGTGGGGGAAAAACTGTTTTTT. This sequence encodes CASSTGTQNVGEKLFF.

The chain uses TRBV5-6 and TRBJ2-7; 10 bases are a match to TRBD2. The CDR3 runs 14 residues. V was pared by 2 bases and J by 2 bases, with 1 base of the junction left unmatched. Germline assignment: CDR1 SGHDT and CDR2 YYEEEE. CDR3 region: CASSLAGGPYEQYF. The DNA of the CDR3 is TGTGCCAGCAGCTTAGCGGGAGGGCCCTACGAGCAGTACTTC.

This chain connects TRBV7-2 to TRBJ2-1; D perhaps matches TRBD2 (5 bases). The V end was cut by 0 bases, the J end by 8 bases, with 8 bases between. CDR1 is SGHTA and CDR2 is FQGNSA in the germline V gene. The CDR3 extends over 13 amino acids. As DNA, the CDR3 is TGTGCCAGCAGCTTAGCGCGGGTGCATGAGCAGTTCTTC. Its protein product is CASSLARVHEQFF.

The J gene is TRBJ2-1, the V gene TRBV2; 10 nucleotides agree with TRBD2. Germline CDR1 SNHLY, CDR2 FYNNEI. The CDR3 contains 14 residues. V dropped 5 bases and J dropped 4; count of bases not matched to a gene: 2. CDR3 nucleotide sequence: TGTGCCAGCAGTCCGGGACTAGCGTACAATGAGCAGTTCTTC. Amino acids: CASSPGLAYNEQFF.

The chain is built from TRBV5-1 and TRBJ2-7; 13 nucleotides line up with TRBD2. CDR3 length equals 16 residues. Trimming at V came to 4 bases and at J to 2 bases, leaving 6 bases not matched to a gene. Germline V gives CDR1 SGHRS, CDR2 YFSETQ. CDR3 DNA: TGCGCCAGCAGCGCCGGGACTAGCGGGGTTCCCTACGAGCAGTACTTC. Its translation: CASSAGTSGVPYEQYF.

The genes are TRBV19 and TRBJ2-1, with TRBD2 identical over 7 bases. Looked up from germline, CDR1 is LNHDA and CDR2 is SQIVND (reference sequence). The CDR3 loop spans 16 amino acids. Germline trimming cut 5 bases from V and 3 bases from J; bases unmatched to any gene: 10. DNA of the CDR3: TGTGCCAGTAGTTTGGGAGGGGTCGGGAGCTACAATGAGCAGTTCTTC. Translation gives CASSLGGVGSYNEQFF. Based on the CDR3 plus reference TRBV19 and TRBJ2-1, the full variable domain is DGGITQSPKYLFRKEGQNVTLSCEQNLNHDAMYWYRQDPGQGLRLIYYSQIVNDFQKGDIAEGYSVSREKKESFPLTVTSAQKNPTAFYLCASSLGGVGSYNEQFFGPGTRLTVL.

The V and J genes are TRBV28 and TRBJ1-4; possibly TRBD1 for D (5 bases). The CDR3 runs to 15 residues. The ends were cut back, 1 base at V and 3 bases at J, with 9 bases in the middle. Per the germline V gene, CDR1 is MDHEN and CDR2 is SYDVKM. CDR3 sequence (DNA): TGTGCCAGCAGTTTATCGGCAGGGTCTAATGAAAAACTGTTTTTT. It encodes CASSLSAGSNEKLFF. Drawing the rest from reference TRBV28 and TRBJ1-4, the complete variable domain is DVKVTQSSRYLVKRTGEKVFLECVQDMDHENMFWYRQDPGLGLRLIYFSYDVKMKEKGDIPEGYSVSREKKERFSLILESASTNQTSMYLCASSLSAGSNEKLFFGSGTQLSVL.

The gene calls are TRBV19 and TRBJ1-2; 10 bases line up with TRBD1. The CDR3 consists of 14 residues. V lost 9 bases, J lost 3 bases, and 7 bases stayed unmatched. Germline values: CDR1 LNHDA, CDR2 SQIVND (reference sequence). The CDR3 nucleotides are TGTGCCAGCTTCCCGGGACAGGGGTACTATGGCTACACCTTC. It translates to CASFPGQGYYGYTF.

Only a few counts were recorded for this clone. The V gene is TRBV19, the J gene TRBJ2-7; D might be TRBD1 (6 bases). V was pared by 4 bases and J by 1 base, with 14 bases between. The CDR3 sequence is 15 residues long. The V gene's germline CDR1 is LNHDA and CDR2 SQIVND (reference sequence). This CDR3 reads CASSTGTGRSYEQYF. As DNA, the CDR3 is TGTGCCAGTAGTACTGGTACAGGGAGATCCTACGAGCAGTACTTC.

The chain links TRBV5-1 to TRBJ1-3, with D possibly TRBD1 on 6 matching bases. CDR3 length equals 15 residues. Trimming took off 2 bases at V and 2 bases at J, with 11 bases between the two ends. The germline V gene has CDR1 SGHRS and CDR2 YFSETQ. CDR3: CASSLDPGAGNTIYF. CDR3 DNA: TGCGCCAGCAGCTTAGACCCAGGGGCTGGAAACACCATATATTTT.

The CDR3 region is CASSVGASGTTDTQYF. The CDR3 DNA reads as TGTGCCAGCAGCGTAGGGGCTAGCGGGACCACAGATACGCAGTATTTT. The rearrangement joins TRBV9 to TRBJ2-3; 9 bases line up with TRBD2. Trimming cost V 0 bases and J 2 bases; bases outside gene matches: 4. Germline V CDR1 and CDR2: SGDLS, YYNGEE. The CDR3 is 16 residues long.

The chain is built from TRBV5-1 and TRBJ2-7; 7 nucleotides match TRBD2. This CDR3 comprises 14 residues. The germline V gene encodes CDR1 SGHRS and CDR2 YFSETQ. Losses at the gene ends were 1 base for V and 4 bases for J; bases not matched to a gene: 5. The CDR3 loop is CASSLTGGTYEQYF. CDR3 nucleotides: TGCGCCAGCAGCTTGACGGGAGGAACATACGAGCAGTACTTC.

Regarding this clone: Mismatch with germline at one junction end may stem from a read error. The V call is TRBV7-7, the J call TRBJ2-2; possible D gene TRBD2, 5 bases. CDR3 length: 13 residues. Looked up from germline, CDR1 is SSHAT and CDR2 is FNYEAQ (reference sequence). The CDR3 spells CASSLAEGGELFF. The CDR3 region has the DNA TGTGCTAGCAGCTTAGCCGAGGGCGGGGAGCTGTTTTTT.

This clone is a singleton in its sample. The V call is TRBV27, the J call TRBJ1-5; TRBD1 is a possible D gene (5 bases). With 5 bases removed from V and 7 bases from J, the gap between germline ends came to 12 bases. CDR1 is MNHEY, CDR2 SMNVEV, per germline (reference sequence). The CDR3 contains 13 residues. DNA of the CDR3: TGTGCCAGCAGTCCGGGACTCTTACAGCCCCAGCATTTT. Translating gives CASSPGLLQPQHF.